One and the same sample provided the 6 T cell receptor beta chains below, sequenced in a study of blood T cells in healthy people across ages (dated by TCRdb to 2014 to 2015). Libraries were built with 5' RACE. The sequencing machine was an Illumina HiSeq 2500. A second PCR of about 6 to 12 cycles was run with a J-beta primer mix and a sample-barcoded 5' primer. TCRdb reworked the public reads: Q25 trimming with fastp, MiXCR clone assembly, productive beta chains retained. Duplicate CDR3 protein sequences are folded into a single record with the most common DNA and genes. For this sample there are some 710,000 distinct CDR3 sequences; 22% appear just once. The ten largest account for around a fifth of the sample. The sequencing sample was made of blood. Receptor source: a man between 70 and 80 years old in good health.

The rearrangement joins TRBV6-6 to TRBJ1-1; D is possibly TRBD1 (5 bases). CDR1 is MNHNY, CDR2 SVGAGI, per germline (reference sequence). V lost 4 bases, J lost 5 bases, and 11 bases lay in between. The CDR3 runs to 13 residues. Written as DNA, the CDR3 is TGTGCCAGCAGTTCCAGGGTAGGGACTGAAGCTTTCTTT. Translating it yields CASSSRVGTEAFF.

Only a few counts were recorded for this clonotype. The V call is TRBV5-1, the J call TRBJ2-5, with no clear D. This CDR3 spans 14 amino acids. The germline V and J ends were trimmed by 0 bases and 3 bases, with 9 bases remaining between them. Germline V gene sequence: CDR1 SGHRS, CDR2 YFSETQ. In DNA form, the CDR3 reads TGCGCCAGCAGCTTGGGACTGAGCAAAGAGACCCAGTACTTC. Translated, it gives CASSLGLSKETQYF.

The genes are TRBV6-1 and TRBJ2-3, with 10 positions matching TRBD2. Germline V gene sequence: CDR1 MNHNS, CDR2 SASEGT. The CDR3 length is 15 residues. The junction had 9 bases not matched to a gene; V was cut back by 6 bases and J by 6 bases. The CDR3 nucleotides are TGTGCCAGCAGAGGACTAGCGGTTATCCCGGATACGCAGTATTTT. This sequence encodes CASRGLAVIPDTQYF.

The chain recombines TRBV6-1 with TRBJ1-1, with TRBD1 identical over 10 bases. CDR1 and CDR2 from the germline V gene are MNHNS and SASEGT. The V segment lost 6 bases and the J segment 6 bases; nucleotides outside the gene matches: 7. The CDR3 has 14 amino acids. The CDR3 DNA reads TGTGCCAGCAGGGGGATAGACAGGGGGCCTGAAGCTTTCTTT. Amino acids: CASRGIDRGPEAFF.

The chain has TRBV28 and TRBJ2-5, with 8 bases fitting TRBD1. The CDR3 spans 16 residues. CDR1 MDHEN and CDR2 SYDVKM come from the germline V gene. With 3 bases clipped from V and 5 bases from J, the junction kept 11 bases outside the gene matches. In nucleotides, the CDR3 is TGTGCCAGCAGTTTTGGCGGCCAGGGGGCCAGGGAGACCCAGTACTTC. This gives the protein CASSFGGQGARETQYF.

The chain is built from TRBV9 and TRBJ1-1, with TRBD1 matching over 8 bases. Per the germline V gene, CDR1 is SGDLS and CDR2 is YYNGEE. The V segment lost 3 bases and the J segment 5 bases; nucleotides outside the gene matches: 6. This CDR3 has 14 residues. The CDR3 DNA is TGTGCCAGCAGCGCCGACAGGGGTAGGACTGAAGCTTTCTTT. Its translation: CASSADRGRTEAFF.